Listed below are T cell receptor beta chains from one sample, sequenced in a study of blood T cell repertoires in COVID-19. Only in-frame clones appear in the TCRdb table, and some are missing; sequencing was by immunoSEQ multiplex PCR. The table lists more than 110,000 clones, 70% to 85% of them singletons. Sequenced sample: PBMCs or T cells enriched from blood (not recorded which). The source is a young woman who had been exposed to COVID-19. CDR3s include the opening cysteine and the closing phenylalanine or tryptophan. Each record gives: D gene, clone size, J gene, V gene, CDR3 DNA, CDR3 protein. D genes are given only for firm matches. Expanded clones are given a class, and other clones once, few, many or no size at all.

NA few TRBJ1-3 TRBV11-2 TGTGCCAGCAGCCCCTTCGCCAGCTCTGGAAACACCATATATTTT CASSPFASSGNTIYF
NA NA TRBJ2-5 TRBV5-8 TGTGCCAGCAGCCACAACCCAGGACAAATTTACCAAGAGACCCAGTACTTC CASSHNPGQIYQETQYF
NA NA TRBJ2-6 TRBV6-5 TGTGCCAGCAGACAGAAGATCTCTGGGGCCAACGTCCTGACTTTC CASRQKISGANVLTF
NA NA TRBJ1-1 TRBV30 TGTGCCTGGAGTGTACTGGGACATATCATGAACACTGAAGCTTTCTTT CAWSVLGHIMNTEAFF
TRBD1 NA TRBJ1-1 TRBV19 TGTGCCAGTAGTCCCCACCGGACAGGGATGAACACTGAAGCTTTCTTT CASSPHRTGMNTEAFF
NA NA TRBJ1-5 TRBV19 TGTGCCAGTTCGACGAGGGTAAGCAATCAGCCCCAGCATTTT CASSTRVSNQPQHF
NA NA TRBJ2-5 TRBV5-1 TGCGCCAGCACAACTCAGGAATCGGAGACCCAGTACTTC CASTTQESETQYF
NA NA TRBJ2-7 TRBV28 TGTGCCAGCAGTTTATTAGGAGACGAGCAGTACTTC CASSLLGDEQYF
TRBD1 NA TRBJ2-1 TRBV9 TGTGCCAGCAGCGTGAGACAGGGATACTCCTACAATGAGCAGTTCTTC CASSVRQGYSYNEQFF
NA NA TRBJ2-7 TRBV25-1 TGTGCCAGCAGAGACCGGGACATTACCTACGAGCAGTACTTC CASRDRDITYEQYF
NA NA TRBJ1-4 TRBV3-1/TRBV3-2 TGTGCCAGCAGCCAGGAACAGGGATGGGGTGAAAAACTGTTTTTT CASSQEQGWGEKLFF
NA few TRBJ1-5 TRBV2 TGTGCCAGCCGGGGGGGACGCAGCAATCAGCCCCAGCATTTT CASRGGRSNQPQHF
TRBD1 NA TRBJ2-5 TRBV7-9 TGTGCCAGCAGCTTAGCGTTGTGGACAGGGATTTATGAAGAGACCCAGTACTTC CASSLALWTGIYEETQYF
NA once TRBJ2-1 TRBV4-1 TGCGCCAGCAGCCACCAAAAGGACTACCCATCTTCCTACAATGAGCAGTTCTTC CASSHQKDYPSSYNEQFF
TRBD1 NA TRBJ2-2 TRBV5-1 TGCGCCAGCAGCCCGGGACAGACGAACACCGGGGAGCTGTTTTTT CASSPGQTNTGELFF
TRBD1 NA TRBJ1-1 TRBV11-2 TGTGCCAGCAGCCGACAGGGGGCTAGAACTGAAGCTTTCTTT CASSRQGARTEAFF
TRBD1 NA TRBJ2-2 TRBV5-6 TGTGCCAGCAGCTTGGGGGGACAGCTCACCGGGGAGCTGTTTTTT CASSLGGQLTGELFF
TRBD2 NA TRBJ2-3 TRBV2 TGTGCCAGCAGGGAGACTAGCGGGCACACAGATACGCAGTATTTT CASRETSGHTDTQYF
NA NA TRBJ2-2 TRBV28 TGTGCCAGCAGTCCCCCTGAGGGCGTGTGGACCGGGGAGCTGTTTTTT CASSPPEGVWTGELFF
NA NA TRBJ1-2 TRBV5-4 TGTGCCAGCAGCTTGGGTGCCGATCAGGGATATGGCTACACCTTC CASSLGADQGYGYTF